The T cell receptor beta chain under discussion was sequenced for a study of shared clonotypes between healthy human individuals. Looking at the study overall: Per donor, CD8 memory used one plate, CD8 naive used two, CD4 memory used three and CD4 naive used three. Study observations and caveats: Non-shared clonotypes displayed generation probabilities falling below those of clonotypes present in all four donors. A handful of donors shared 4.5% to 6.5% of their naive CD4 clonotypes.

Sequenced by immunoSEQ multiplex PCR; TCRdb stores in-frame clones only, minus some. The sample holds roughly 810,000 clones; about 96% are singletons and the top ten take less than 0.3%. Naive CD8 cells comprised CD45RO-negative, CCR7-positively selected cells, excluding terminally differentiated effector memory CD45RA+ cells. Points on this clone: What it binds is not known.

The V end lost 4 bases, the J end lost 5 bases, and 18 bases lay between the germline ends. Germline-derived CDR1 and CDR2 are SGHDN and FVKESK. CDR3 length: 15 residues. The V and J genes are TRBV14 and TRBJ2-7, with D unclear. The sequence came from a man aged 25-40 years in good health. The specimen was naive CD8+ T cells sorted from blood. The CDR3 loop is CASSPRSGTHDEQYF. CDR3 DNA sequence: TGTGCCAGCAGCCCCCGCTCCGGAACCCACGACGAGCAGTACTTC.